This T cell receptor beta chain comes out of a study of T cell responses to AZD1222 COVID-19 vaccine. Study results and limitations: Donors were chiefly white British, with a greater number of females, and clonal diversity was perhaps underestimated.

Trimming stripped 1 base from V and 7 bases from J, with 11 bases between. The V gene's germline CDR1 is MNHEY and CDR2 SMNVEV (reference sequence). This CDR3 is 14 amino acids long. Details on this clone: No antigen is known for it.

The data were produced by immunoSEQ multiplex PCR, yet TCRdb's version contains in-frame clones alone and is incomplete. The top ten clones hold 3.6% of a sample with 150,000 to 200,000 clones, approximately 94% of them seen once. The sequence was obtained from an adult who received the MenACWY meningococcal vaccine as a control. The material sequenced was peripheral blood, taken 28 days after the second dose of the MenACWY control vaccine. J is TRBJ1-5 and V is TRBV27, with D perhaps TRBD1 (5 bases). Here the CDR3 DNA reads TGTGCCAGCAGTTTATTGCAGGGAGGACAGCCCCAGCATTTT. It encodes CASSLLQGGQPQHF.